A selection of T cell receptor beta chains follows, all from one sample in a study of response to subunit inactivated influenza vaccine. TCRdb independently ran MiXCR on the RT-PCR reads; one entry per CDR3 protein. The sample holds 540,000 or so distinct CDR3 sequences, 10% to 15% seen once. This specimen was PBMCs from blood, taken more than 35 days after vaccination. Receptors were obtained from a middle-aged man who received an inactivated influenza vaccine. CDR3s include the opening cysteine and the closing phenylalanine or tryptophan. The order of the fields is clone size, D gene, J gene, V gene, CDR3 protein, CDR3 DNA. A D gene is named only where the DNA matches it firmly. Clone size, where shown, is once, few, many, or a class for clones that have expanded.

>few|TRBD2|TRBJ2-7|TRBV7-9
CASSYYSLATSSYEQYF
TGTGCCAGCAGCTATTACTCACTAGCGACCAGCTCCTACGAGCAGTACTTC
>many|TRBD1|TRBJ2-7|TRBV29-1
CSVEGTGDSYEQYF
TGCAGCGTCGAGGGGACAGGAGACTCCTACGAGCAGTACTTC
>NA|NA|TRBJ2-5|TRBV9
CASSVVGGLGETQYF
TGTGCCAGCAGCGTAGTGGGTGGCCTAGGGGAGACCCAGTACTTC
>once|NA|TRBJ2-5|TRBV20-1
CSARDWQTVGETQYF
TGCAGTGCTAGAGATTGGCAGACAGTCGGAGAGACCCAGTACTTC
>NA|TRBD2|TRBJ2-1|TRBV5-4
CASSFRGGRVNEQFF
TGTGCCAGCAGCTTTCGGGGGGGGCGGGTAAATGAGCAGTTCTTC
>few|TRBD2|TRBJ2-1|TRBV20-1
CSATDEPSGIYNEQFF
TGCAGTGCTACTGATGAACCTAGCGGGATCTACAATGAGCAGTTCTTC
>NA|TRBD1|TRBJ2-5|TRBV29-1
CSVGDRVGTQYF
TGCAGCGTTGGGGACAGGGTAGGGACCCAGTACTTC
>NA|NA|TRBJ2-1|TRBV12-3/TRBV12-4
CASSPWAEGEQFF
TGTGCCAGCAGCCCATGGGCCGAGGGTGAGCAGTTCTTC
>NA|TRBD1|TRBJ1-6|TRBV27
CASRLQGAGSSPLHF
TGTGCCAGCAGGCTACAGGGGGCAGGGAGTTCACCCCTCCACTTT
>few|TRBD2|TRBJ2-1|TRBV28
CASEAGTFYNEQFF
TGTGCCAGTGAAGCGGGGACGTTCTACAATGAGCAGTTCTTC
>NA|TRBD1|TRBJ2-1|TRBV24-1
CATQGTGGYNEQFF
TGTGCCACCCAGGGGACAGGGGGCTACAATGAGCAGTTCTTC
>many|NA|TRBJ1-2|TRBV7-2
CASRYPPVNYGYTF
TGTGCCAGCAGGTACCCCCCAGTTAACTATGGCTACACCTTC
>NA|NA|TRBJ2-5|TRBV7-9
CASSPTRVGQQTQYF
TGTGCCAGCAGCCCCACGCGGGTTGGGCAACAGACCCAGTACTTC
>NA|NA|TRBJ2-7|TRBV20-1
CSARGMTSYHEQYF
TGCAGTGCTAGAGGGATGACTAGTTACCACGAGCAGTACTTC
>few|TRBD1|TRBJ2-6|TRBV4-3
CASSLDRASGANVLTF
TGCGCCAGCAGCCTGGACAGGGCGTCGGGGGCCAACGTCCTGACTTTC
>NA|NA|TRBJ2-5|TRBV20-1
CSARDSSIRRATQYF
TGCAGTGCTAGAGATAGTTCTATTAGGCGTGCGACCCAGTACTTC